This T cell receptor beta chain was captured by sequencing in a study of OX40 agonist ivuxolimab in advanced cancers. Clones were sequenced by immunoSEQ multiplex PCR, and TCRdb holds only the in-frame ones, with some missing. The sample has roughly 91,000 clones, approximately 90% seen once. The length of the CDR3 is 12 residues. V lost 7 bases and J lost 3, with 12 bases in between. CDR1 is SQVTM, CDR2 ANQGSEA, per germline. Worth noting for this clone: Its cognate antigen is unknown.

Points from the study as a whole: Expanded peripheral T cell antigen specificity was not determined.

This chain joins TRBV29-1 and TRBJ1-2; D is possibly TRBD1 (5 bases). This receptor was taken from an adult with an advanced solid tumor such as melanoma, head and neck, liver or kidney cancer. The material sequenced was CD4+ or CD8+ T cells sorted from blood, taken in a trial of the OX40 agonist ivuxolimab. CDR3 DNA sequence: TGCAGCGATAGCGGGACCGACTATGGCTACACCTTC. Translation gives CSDSGTDYGYTF.